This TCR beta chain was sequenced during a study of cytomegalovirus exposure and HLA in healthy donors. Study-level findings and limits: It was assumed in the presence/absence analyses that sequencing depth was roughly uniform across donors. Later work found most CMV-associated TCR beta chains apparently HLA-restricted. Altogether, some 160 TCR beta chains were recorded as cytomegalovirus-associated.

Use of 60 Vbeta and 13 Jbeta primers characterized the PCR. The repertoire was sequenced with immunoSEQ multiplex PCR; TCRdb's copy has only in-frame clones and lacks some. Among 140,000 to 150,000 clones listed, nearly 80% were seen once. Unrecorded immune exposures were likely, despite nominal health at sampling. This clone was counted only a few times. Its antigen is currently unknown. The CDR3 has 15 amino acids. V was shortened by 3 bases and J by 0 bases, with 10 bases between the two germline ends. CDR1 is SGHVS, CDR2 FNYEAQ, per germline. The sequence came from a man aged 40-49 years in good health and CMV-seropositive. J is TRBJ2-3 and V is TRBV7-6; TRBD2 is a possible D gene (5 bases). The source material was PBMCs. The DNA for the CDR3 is TGTGCCAGCAGCTTGGGAGACCCTAGCACAGATACGCAGTATTTT. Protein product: CASSLGDPSTDTQYF. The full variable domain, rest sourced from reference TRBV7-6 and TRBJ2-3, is GAGVSQSPRYKVTKRGQDVALRCDPISGHVSLYWYRQALGQGPEFLTYFNYEAQQDKSGLPNDRFSAERPEGSISTLTIQRTEQRDSAMYRCASSLGDPSTDTQYFGPGTRLTVL.